This T cell receptor (beta chain) was retrieved from a study of CD4 T cells in relation to SARS-CoV-2 and coronaviruses. Germline lookup yields CDR1 LNHDA and CDR2 SQIVND (reference sequence). V lost 4 bases, J lost 1 base, and 3 bases stayed unmatched. CDR3 length equals 16 residues. Points on this clone: Its antigen is unidentified.

Unexposed donor CD4+ T cells date from about 2011-2019, before the COVID-19 pandemic. The cells were cultured for about ten days before CD4+ T cells were isolated. Generated by immunoSEQ multiplex PCR, the TCRdb table keeps only in-frame clones and is missing some. Of about 29,000 clones listed, approximately 79% were seen once; the top ten hold about 12%. This chain uses TRBV19 with TRBJ2-5; 13 bases are shared with TRBD2. This TCR was sampled from a human donor in good health. Sequencing input: CD4+ T cells from PBMCs, cultured in vitro. DNA of the CDR3: TGTGCCAGTAGTAGGACTAGCGGGAGCTCCCAAGAGACCCAGTACTTC. Translated: CASSRTSGSSQETQYF.